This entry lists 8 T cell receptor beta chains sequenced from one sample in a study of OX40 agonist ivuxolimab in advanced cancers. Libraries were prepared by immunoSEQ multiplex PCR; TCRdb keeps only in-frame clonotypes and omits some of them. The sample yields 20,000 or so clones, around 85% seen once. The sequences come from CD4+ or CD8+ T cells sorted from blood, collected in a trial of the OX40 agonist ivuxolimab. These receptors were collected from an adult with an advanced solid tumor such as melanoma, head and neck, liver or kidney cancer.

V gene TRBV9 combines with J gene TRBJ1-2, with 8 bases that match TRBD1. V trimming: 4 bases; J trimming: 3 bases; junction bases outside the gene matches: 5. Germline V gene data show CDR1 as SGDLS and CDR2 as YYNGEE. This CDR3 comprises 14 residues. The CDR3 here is CASSTQGGYYGYTF. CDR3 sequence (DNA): TGTGCCAGCAGCACACAGGGGGGGTACTATGGCTACACCTTC.

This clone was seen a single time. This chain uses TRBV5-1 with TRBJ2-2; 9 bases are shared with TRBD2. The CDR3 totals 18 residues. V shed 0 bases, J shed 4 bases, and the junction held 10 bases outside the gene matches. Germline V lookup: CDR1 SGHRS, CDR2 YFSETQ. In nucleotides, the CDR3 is TGCGCCAGCAGCTTGGTGAGCGGGAGGACGCAAGGCACCGGGGAGCTGTTTTTT. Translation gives CASSLVSGRTQGTGELFF.

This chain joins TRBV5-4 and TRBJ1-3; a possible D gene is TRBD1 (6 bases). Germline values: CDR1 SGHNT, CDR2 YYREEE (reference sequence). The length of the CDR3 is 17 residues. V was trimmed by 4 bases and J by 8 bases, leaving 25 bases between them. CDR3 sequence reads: CASSLTTVRNRVYTIYF. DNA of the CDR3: TGTGCCAGCAGCCTAACTACAGTAAGAAACAGGGTATACACCATATATTTT.

Here the CDR3 reads CASSITLLAKNIQYF. Written as DNA, the CDR3 is TGTGCCAGCAGTATTACCCTTTTAGCCAAAAACATTCAGTACTTC. This chain uses TRBV2 with TRBJ2-4; D is unclear. Trimming took off 5 bases at V and 0 bases at J, with 11 bases between the two ends. The germline gives CDR1 SNHLY, CDR2 FYNNEI. CDR3 length: 15 amino acids.

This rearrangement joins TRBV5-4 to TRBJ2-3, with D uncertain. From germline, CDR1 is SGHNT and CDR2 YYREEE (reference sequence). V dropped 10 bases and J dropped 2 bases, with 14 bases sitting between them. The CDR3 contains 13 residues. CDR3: CAAQFGPTDTQYF. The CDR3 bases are TGTGCCGCGCAGTTTGGGCCCACAGATACGCAGTATTTT.

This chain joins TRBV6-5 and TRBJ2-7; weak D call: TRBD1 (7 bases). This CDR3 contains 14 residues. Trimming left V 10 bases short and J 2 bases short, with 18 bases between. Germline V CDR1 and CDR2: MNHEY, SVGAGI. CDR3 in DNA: TGTGCCACGAGAGGAGGGACAGCCACCTACGAGCAGTACTTC. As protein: CATRGGTATYEQYF.

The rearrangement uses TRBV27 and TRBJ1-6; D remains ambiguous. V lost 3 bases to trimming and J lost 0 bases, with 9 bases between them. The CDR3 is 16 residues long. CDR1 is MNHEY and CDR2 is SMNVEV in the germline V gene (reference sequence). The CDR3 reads CASSFLESSYNSPLHF. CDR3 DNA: TGTGCCAGCAGTTTCCTTGAGAGCTCCTATAATTCACCCCTCCACTTT.

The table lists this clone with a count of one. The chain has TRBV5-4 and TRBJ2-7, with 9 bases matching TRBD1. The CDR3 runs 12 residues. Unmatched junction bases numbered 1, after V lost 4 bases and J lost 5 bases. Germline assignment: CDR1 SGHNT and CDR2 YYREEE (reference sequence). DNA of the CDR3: TGTGCCAGCAGCGGGACAGGGAACGAGCAGTACTTC. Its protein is CASSGTGNEQYF.